The 19 T cell receptor beta chains presented below share a single source sample, sequenced in a study of human T cells and chemical hapten exposure. Using its own MiXCR run on the RACE reads, TCRdb lists one record per CDR3 protein. The sample includes 130,000 or so distinct CDR3 sequences, 9% to 10% of them seen just once. Noted time point: healthy volunteer bleed at 2 weeks. Unfractionated whole blood served as the source for total RNA extraction. The sequencing sample was made of whole blood. Every receptor here comes from a male donor in good health. Some clones in this sample may be carry-over from other donors' samples.

This clonotype has a handful of counts. The rearrangement joins TRBV6-5 to TRBJ2-3, with 7 bases fitting TRBD1. The V segment lost 6 bases and the J segment 5 bases; nucleotides outside the gene matches: 2. There are 12 residues in the CDR3. Germline lookup yields CDR1 MNHEY and CDR2 SVGAGI. Here the CDR3 DNA reads TGTGCCAGCAGCACAGGGGTAGATACGCAGTATTTT. Translating it yields CASSTGVDTQYF.

This clonotype was counted only a few times. The rearrangement joins TRBV20-1 to TRBJ1-2; D is uncertain. Germline V lookup: CDR1 DFQATT, CDR2 SNEGSKA (reference sequence). The CDR3 runs to 12 residues. V was shortened by 3 bases and J by 3 bases, with 8 bases between the two germline ends. The CDR3 protein is CSASGQDYGYTF. The CDR3 DNA is TGCAGTGCTAGTGGCCAGGACTATGGCTACACCTTC.

The J gene is TRBJ2-7, the V gene TRBV5-1, with 12 bases that match TRBD2. The CDR3 covers 18 residues. Trimming at V came to 2 bases and at J to 2 bases, leaving 11 bases not matched to a gene. Looked up from germline, CDR1 is SGHRS and CDR2 is YFSETQ. In nucleotides, the CDR3 is TGCGCCAGCAGCTTTGAGACTAGCGGGGGCCGTCGGGCCTACGAGCAGTACTTC. This gives the protein CASSFETSGGRRAYEQYF. Full variable domain (missing parts from reference TRBV5-1 and TRBJ2-7): KAGVTQTPRYLIKTRGQQVTLSCSPISGHRSVSWYQQTPGQGLQFLFEYFSETQRNKGNFPGRFSGRQFSNSRSEMNVSTLELGDSALYLCASSFETSGGRRAYEQYFGPGTRLTVT.

V is TRBV19 and J is TRBJ2-2, with TRBD2 matching over 8 bases. There are 15 residues in the CDR3. The germline V gene encodes CDR1 LNHDA and CDR2 SQIVND (reference sequence). Trimming cost V 5 bases and J 13 bases; bases outside gene matches: 15. The CDR3 DNA is TGTGCCAGTAGTCAAAGCGGGAGCAACCGGGGAGCGCTGTTTTTT. Protein: CASSQSGSNRGALFF.

The rearrangement uses TRBV10-3 and TRBJ2-1; TRBD2 agrees at 11 bases. The germline CDR1 and CDR2 sequences are ENHRY and SYGVKD. The CDR3 contains 15 residues. V gave up 7 bases and J gave up 5 bases; unmatched junction bases: 7. The CDR3 DNA follows: TGTGCCATCAATATGGGACTAGCGGAGAACAATGAGCAGTTCTTC. Amino acid sequence: CAINMGLAENNEQFF.

This clonotype was observed a few times. The chain has TRBV29-1 and TRBJ1-2; 8 bases are shared with TRBD1. Trimming cost V 7 bases and J 6 bases; bases outside gene matches: 13. CDR1 and CDR2 from the germline V gene are SQVTM and ANQGSEA. CDR3 length: 14 amino acids. For the CDR3, the DNA is TGCAGCGCGAGAGGTCAGGGGGCTATGAATGGCTACACCTTC. Translation gives CSARGQGAMNGYTF.

This clonotype was detected ten times or more. This rearrangement joins TRBV4-3 to TRBJ2-3, with D possibly TRBD1 on 6 matching bases. This CDR3 contains 17 residues. V dropped 0 bases and J dropped 0 bases, with 13 bases sitting between them. The germline CDR1 and CDR2 sequences are LGHNA and YSLEER. The CDR3 bases are TGCGCCAGCAGCCAAGAATGGCAGGGGACGAGCACAGATACGCAGTATTTT. Translation: CASSQEWQGTSTDTQYF.

Only a few counts were recorded for this clonotype. The chain joins TRBV3-1 to TRBJ2-2; no firm D call. V was pared by 5 bases and J by 7 bases, with 17 bases between. CDR3 length: 15 residues. CDR1 LGHDT and CDR2 YNNKEL come from the germline V gene (reference sequence). The CDR3 here is CASSSPSYEGGELFF. The CDR3 DNA sequence: TGTGCCAGCAGCTCTCCCAGTTACGAAGGCGGGGAGCTGTTTTTT.

V gene TRBV14 combines with J gene TRBJ2-7; D is tentatively TRBD1 or TRBD2 (5 bases each). CDR3 length: 15 residues. Germline V gene data show CDR1 as SGHDN and CDR2 as FVKESK. Trimming shortened V by 1 base and J by 4 bases, and 14 bases separated the two germline ends. CDR3 amino acids: CASSQGFGGVYEQYF. The CDR3 bases are TGTGCCAGCAGCCAAGGGTTTGGGGGTGTTTACGAGCAGTACTTC.

This clonotype has more than one count but fewer than ten. The CDR3 sequence is CASSLEVGQGNSPLHF. In nucleotides, the CDR3 is TGTGCCAGCAGTTTAGAGGTGGGACAGGGTAATTCACCCCTCCACTTT. The chain has TRBV12-3 or TRBV12-4 and TRBJ1-6, with TRBD1 identical over 9 bases. After removal of 1 base from V and 6 bases from J, the junction contained 4 bases not matched to a gene. The CDR3 consists of 16 residues.

This clonotype was observed at least ten times. The chain uses TRBV12-3 or TRBV12-4 and TRBJ1-2, with 7 bases fitting TRBD1. This CDR3 comprises 15 residues. V trimming: 7 bases; J trimming: 4 bases; junction bases outside the gene matches: 12. The CDR3 DNA is TGTGCCAGCACCATCGGACAGGAGAACTCCTATGGCTACACCTTC. This gives the protein CASTIGQENSYGYTF.

This chain connects TRBV11-3 to TRBJ2-5; 9 bases fit TRBD1. With 5 bases clipped from V and 4 bases from J, the junction kept 5 bases outside the gene matches. The length of the CDR3 is 14 residues. Germline loops: CDR1 SGHNT, CDR2 YENEEA. The CDR3 region has the DNA TGTGCCAGCAGCATACAGGGGGCTGCAGAGACCCAGTACTTC. This encodes CASSIQGAAETQYF.

Ten or more counts support this clonotype. The V gene is TRBV2, the J gene TRBJ1-1; D is uncertain. V dropped 5 bases and J dropped 4 bases, with 14 bases sitting between them. Germline V gene sequence: CDR1 SNHLY, CDR2 FYNNEI. The length of the CDR3 is 14 residues. The CDR3 DNA reads TGTGCCAGCAGTATTGCGGATAGCGGCACTGAAGCTTTCTTT. This sequence encodes CASSIADSGTEAFF.

This sequence joins TRBV19 and TRBJ2-1; D gene ambiguous. Trimming took off 5 bases at V and 4 bases at J, with 6 bases between the two ends. The CDR3 has 12 amino acids. Germline assignment: CDR1 LNHDA and CDR2 SQIVND (reference sequence). This CDR3 reads CASSFAYNEQFF. CDR3 bases: TGTGCCAGTAGTTTCGCGTACAATGAGCAGTTCTTC.

This chain links TRBV4-3 with TRBJ1-1; 8 bases agree with TRBD1. Germline values: CDR1 LGHNA, CDR2 YSLEER. The CDR3 consists of 19 residues. Trimming at V came to 0 bases and at J to 7 bases, leaving 19 bases not matched to a gene. The CDR3 sequence is CASSQDLGWQGAASGEAFF. CDR3 sequence (DNA): TGCGCCAGCAGCCAAGATTTGGGGTGGCAGGGGGCGGCCAGCGGTGAAGCTTTCTTT.

This clonotype showed up just a few times. The chain recombines TRBV7-9 with TRBJ2-7; TRBD1 matches at 7 bases. Germline CDR1 SEHNR, CDR2 FQNEAQ (reference sequence). The CDR3 sequence is 16 residues long. V lost 1 base and J lost 2; bases outside the gene matches: 8. In DNA, the CDR3 is TGTGCCAGCAGCTTAGTCCCGCCAGGGGGAACCTACGAGCAGTACTTC. Amino acid sequence: CASSLVPPGGTYEQYF.

This clonotype was counted ten times or more. CDR3 bases: TGCAGTGCTTCCCAGGGGGCCGGCGAGACCCAGTACTTC. Translating it yields CSASQGAGETQYF. V is TRBV20-1 and J is TRBJ2-5, with 8 bases identical to TRBD1. The germline V gene encodes CDR1 DFQATT and CDR2 SNEGSKA (reference sequence). This CDR3 has 13 amino acids. Trimming took 5 bases from V and 5 from J; bases not matched to a gene: 7.

The rearrangement joins TRBV7-3 to TRBJ2-1; D may be TRBD2 (5 bases). CDR1 and CDR2 from the germline V gene are SGHTA and FQGTGA. V was cut by 1 base and J by 5 bases, with 6 bases left in between. The CDR3 covers 13 residues. CDR3 sequence reads: CASSLMTNNEQFF. The CDR3 DNA reads TGTGCCAGCAGCTTAATGACTAACAATGAGCAGTTCTTC.

The chain is built from TRBV6-5 and TRBJ2-5; 8 bases agree with TRBD1. This CDR3 region has 14 residues. The V gene end was trimmed by 6 bases and the J gene end by 2 bases; junction bases not matched to a gene: 5. Germline loops: CDR1 MNHEY, CDR2 SVGAGI. For the CDR3, the DNA is TGTGCCAGCAGAAACAGGGGGAGTCAAGAGACCCAGTACTTC. It encodes CASRNRGSQETQYF.